This TCR beta chain is drawn from a study of T cell repertoires in cytomegalovirus infection. Whole-study context: CMV infection together with matching HLA type was indicated by public TCR beta signatures. Study findings and constraints: Totalled public TCR beta family frequency picked out people who carried CMV plus the relevant HLA.

This clonotype was seen a handful of times. Its specificity is not known. TCRdb reprocessed the reads with MiXCR, giving one entry per CDR3 protein. The sample shows approximately 700,000 distinct CDR3 sequences, under 40% of them seen only once. Germline lookup yields CDR1 SEHNR and CDR2 FQNEAQ (reference sequence). V shed 9 bases and J shed 0 bases, with 14 bases lying between them. The CDR3 is made up of 14 amino acids. The chain uses TRBV7-9 and TRBJ1-1, with D unresolved. The sequence came from a human donor in good health (CMV status not recorded). Some clones in this sample may be carry-over from other donors' samples. The specimen sequenced was PBMCs. The CDR3 protein is CASSQTRVNTEAFF. The CDR3 DNA is TGTGCCAGTAGCCAGACACGGGTGAACACTGAAGCTTTCTTT.